The sequence of this TCR beta chain was determined in a study of blood T cell repertoires in COVID-19. The V and J ends lost 2 bases and 3 bases respectively, with 14 bases between them. Germline V lookup: CDR1 SGHRS, CDR2 YFSETQ. The CDR3 spans 15 residues. Generated by immunoSEQ multiplex PCR, the TCRdb table keeps only in-frame clones and is missing some. The data contain 85,000 to 110,000 clones, roughly 87% of them singletons. The V gene is TRBV5-1, the J gene TRBJ1-1; perhaps TRBD1 as D (6 bases). This sequence was found in a human donor in a cohort sampled during active COVID-19. The sequenced material came from peripheral blood. CDR3 sequence (DNA): TGCGCCAGCAGCTTTACAGGGCGAGGGGACACTGAAGCTTTCTTT. Translated: CASSFTGRGDTEAFF. Combining the CDR3 with reference TRBV5-1 and TRBJ1-1 gives the whole variable domain KAGVTQTPRYLIKTRGQQVTLSCSPISGHRSVSWYQQTPGQGLQFLFEYFSETQRNKGNFPGRFSGRQFSNSRSEMNVSTLELGDSALYLCASSFTGRGDTEAFFGQGTRLTVV.